The 3 T cell receptor beta chains below were found in one sample sequenced in a study of blood T cell repertoires in COVID-19. The table came from immunoSEQ multiplex PCR; TCRdb's copy has only in-frame clones and leaves some out. The sample has hundreds of thousands of clones, about 92% seen once; the top ten hold 2.6%. Material for sequencing was PBMCs or T cells enriched from blood (not recorded which). Source of these receptors: a man between 60 and 70 years old who had recovered from COVID-19.

V and J are TRBV19 and TRBJ1-5, with D perhaps matching TRBD1 (5 bases). The V and J ends lost 3 bases and 2 bases respectively, with 11 bases between them. The CDR3 is 15 amino acids. Germline CDR1 LNHDA, CDR2 SQIVND (reference sequence). CDR3 sequence: CASSIGGDRNQPQHF. CDR3 sequence (DNA): TGTGCCAGTAGTATTGGAGGGGATCGCAATCAGCCCCAGCATTTT.

This sequence joins TRBV19 and TRBJ2-7; D may be TRBD1 (6 bases). The CDR3 is 16 amino acids. Looked up from germline, CDR1 is LNHDA and CDR2 is SQIVND (reference sequence). Deletions cut 6 bases from V and 2 bases from J, with 20 bases between. CDR3 sequence: CASRVGGGTIPYEQYF. The DNA of the CDR3 is TGTGCCAGTAGGGTGGGTGGGGGCACAATTCCCTACGAGCAGTACTTC.

This sequence joins TRBV3-1 (or the pseudogene TRBV3-2) and TRBJ2-1; no definite D call. Trimming took 4 bases from V and 0 from J, leaving 10 bases between them. The CDR3 sequence is 15 residues long. Germline values: CDR1 LGHDT, CDR2 YNNKEL (reference sequence). CDR3 amino acids: CASSRSASSYNEQFF. In DNA, the CDR3 is TGTGCCAGCAGCCGGAGCGCGAGCTCCTACAATGAGCAGTTCTTC.